This TCR beta chain was documented in a study of T cells after yellow fever vaccination. One entry per CDR3 protein, called by TCRdb with MiXCR from the 5' RACE reads. This sample has approximately 22,000 distinct CDR3 sequences, with 5.2% found just once. This clonotype showed up many times. Germline-derived CDR1 and CDR2 are SGHAT and FQNNGV. Trimming took off 5 bases at V and 2 bases at J, with 9 bases between the two ends. This CDR3 has 13 residues. The chain joins TRBV11-2 to TRBJ1-2; no definite D call. The sequencing used PBMCs, either bulk or a sorted T-cell subset (CD4+, CD8+, memory, or dextramer-sorted; not recorded which), collected 45 days after the first yellow fever vaccination. This receptor was taken from a man aged 18 to 30 who received the YFV17D yellow fever vaccine. CDR3 DNA: TGTGCCAGCAGCGCCGACACGAACTATGGCTACACCTTC. The encoded protein is CASSADTNYGYTF.